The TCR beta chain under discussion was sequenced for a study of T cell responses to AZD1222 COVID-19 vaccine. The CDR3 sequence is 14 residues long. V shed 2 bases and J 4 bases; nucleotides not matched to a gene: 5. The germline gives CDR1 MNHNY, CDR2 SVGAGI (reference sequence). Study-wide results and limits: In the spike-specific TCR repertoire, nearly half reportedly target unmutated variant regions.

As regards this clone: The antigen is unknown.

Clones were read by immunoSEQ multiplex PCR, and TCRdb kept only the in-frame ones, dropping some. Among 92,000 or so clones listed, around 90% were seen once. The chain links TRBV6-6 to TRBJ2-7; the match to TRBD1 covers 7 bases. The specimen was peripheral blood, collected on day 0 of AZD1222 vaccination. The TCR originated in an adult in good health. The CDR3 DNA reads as TGTGCCAGCAGTTACGGTCAGGGGGTTTACGAGCAGTACTTC. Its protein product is CASSYGQGVYEQYF.